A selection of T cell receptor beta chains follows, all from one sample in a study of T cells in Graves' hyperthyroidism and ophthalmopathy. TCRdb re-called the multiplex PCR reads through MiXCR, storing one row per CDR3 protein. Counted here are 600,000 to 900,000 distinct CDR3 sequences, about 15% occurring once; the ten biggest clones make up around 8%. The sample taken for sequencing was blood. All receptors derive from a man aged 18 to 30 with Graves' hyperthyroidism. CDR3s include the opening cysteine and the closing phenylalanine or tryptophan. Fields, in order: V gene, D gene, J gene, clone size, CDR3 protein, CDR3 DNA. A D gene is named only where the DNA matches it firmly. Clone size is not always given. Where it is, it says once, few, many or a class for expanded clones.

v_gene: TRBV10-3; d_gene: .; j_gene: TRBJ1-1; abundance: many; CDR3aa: CAIREGRITEAFF; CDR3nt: TGTGCCATCCGTGAGGGACGAATCACTGAAGCTTTCTTT
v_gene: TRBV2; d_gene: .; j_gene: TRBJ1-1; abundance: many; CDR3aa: CASSGPGVTEAFF; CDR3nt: TGTGCCAGCAGTGGCCCTGGTGTCACTGAAGCTTTCTTT
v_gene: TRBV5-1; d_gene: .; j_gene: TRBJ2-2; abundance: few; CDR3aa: CASRPGPSAGGELFF; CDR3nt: TGCGCCAGCAGACCGGGACCCTCGGCTGGCGGGGAGCTGTTTTTT
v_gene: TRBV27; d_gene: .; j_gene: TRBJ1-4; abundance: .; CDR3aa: CASMRGEKLFF; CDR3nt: TGTGCCAGCATGAGGGGGGAAAAACTGTTTTTT
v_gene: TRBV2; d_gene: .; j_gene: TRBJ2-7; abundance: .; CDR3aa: CASSHDGPTYEQYF; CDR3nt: TGTGCCAGCAGTCATGACGGACCCACCTACGAGCAGTACTTC
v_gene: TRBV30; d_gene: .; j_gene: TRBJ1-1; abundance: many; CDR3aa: CAWSQGLNTEAFF; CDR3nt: TGTGCCTGGAGTCAAGGCCTGAACACTGAAGCTTTCTTT
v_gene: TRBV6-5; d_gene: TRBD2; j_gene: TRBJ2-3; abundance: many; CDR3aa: CASSYTLAGGTDTQYF; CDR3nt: TGTGCCAGCAGTTACACCCTAGCGGGAGGGACAGATACGCAGTATTTT
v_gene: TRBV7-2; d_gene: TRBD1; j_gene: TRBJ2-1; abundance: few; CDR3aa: CASSRQGDYNEQFF; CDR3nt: TGTGCCAGCAGCCGACAGGGGGACTACAATGAGCAGTTCTTC
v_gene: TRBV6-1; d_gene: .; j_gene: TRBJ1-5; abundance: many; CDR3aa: CASLPTGYQPQHF; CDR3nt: TGTGCCAGCTTACCGACGGGTTATCAGCCCCAGCATTTT
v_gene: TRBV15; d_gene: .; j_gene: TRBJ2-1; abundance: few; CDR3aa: CATSREKLSYNEQFF; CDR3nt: TGTGCCACCAGCAGAGAAAAACTCTCCTACAATGAGCAGTTCTTC
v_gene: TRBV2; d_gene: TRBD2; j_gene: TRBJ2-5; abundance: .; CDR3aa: CASGAGGGQETQYF; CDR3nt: TGTGCCAGCGGGGCGGGAGGGGGCCAAGAGACCCAGTACTTC
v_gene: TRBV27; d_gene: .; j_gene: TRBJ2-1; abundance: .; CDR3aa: CASSPTGLWEQFF; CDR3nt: TGTGCCAGCAGTCCCACAGGGTTATGGGAGCAGTTCTTC
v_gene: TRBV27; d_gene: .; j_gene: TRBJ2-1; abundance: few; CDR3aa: CASSLFGGRHNEQFF; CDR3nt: TGTGCCAGCAGTTTATTCGGGGGTAGACACAATGAGCAGTTCTTC
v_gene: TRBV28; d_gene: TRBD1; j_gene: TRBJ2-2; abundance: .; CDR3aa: CASSFKGADTGELFF; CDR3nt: TGTGCCAGCAGTTTTAAGGGGGCCGACACCGGGGAGCTGTTTTTT
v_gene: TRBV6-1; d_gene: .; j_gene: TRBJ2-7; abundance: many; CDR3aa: CASSPLGARRLEQYF; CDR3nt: TGTGCCAGCAGTCCGCTGGGAGCCCGACGTCTCGAGCAGTACTTC
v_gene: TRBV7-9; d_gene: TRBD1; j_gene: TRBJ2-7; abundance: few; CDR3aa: CASSTRTGPTYEQYF; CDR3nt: TGTGCCAGCAGCACCCGGACAGGGCCAACTTACGAGCAGTACTTC
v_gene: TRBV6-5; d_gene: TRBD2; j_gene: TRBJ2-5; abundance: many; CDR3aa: CASSYRLALQETQYF; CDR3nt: TGTGCCAGCAGTTACCGACTAGCGCTACAAGAGACCCAGTACTTC
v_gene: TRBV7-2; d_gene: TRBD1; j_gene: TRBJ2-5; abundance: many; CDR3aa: CASSQDRGWETQYF; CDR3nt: TGTGCCAGCAGCCAGGACAGGGGCTGGGAGACCCAGTACTTC
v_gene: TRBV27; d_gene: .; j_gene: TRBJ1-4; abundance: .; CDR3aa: CASSLTRGSEKLFF; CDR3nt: TGTGCCAGCAGTTTAACCCGAGGATCTGAAAAACTGTTTTTT
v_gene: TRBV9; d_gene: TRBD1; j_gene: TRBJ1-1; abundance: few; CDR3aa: CASSGTGVGEAFF; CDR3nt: TGTGCCAGCAGCGGGACAGGCGTCGGGGAAGCTTTCTTT
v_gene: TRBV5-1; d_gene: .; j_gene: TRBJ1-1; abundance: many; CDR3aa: CASSQVTSTEAFF; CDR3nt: TGCGCCAGCAGCCAGGTTACCTCGACTGAAGCTTTCTTT
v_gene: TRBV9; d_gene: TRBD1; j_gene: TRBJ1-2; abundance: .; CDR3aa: CASSVGQAYGYTF; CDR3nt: TGTGCCAGCAGCGTCGGACAGGCCTATGGCTACACCTTC
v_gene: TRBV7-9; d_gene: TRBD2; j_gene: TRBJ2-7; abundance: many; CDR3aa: CASRPSGSSYEQYF; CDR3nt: TGTGCCAGCAGACCTAGCGGGAGCTCCTACGAGCAGTACTTC
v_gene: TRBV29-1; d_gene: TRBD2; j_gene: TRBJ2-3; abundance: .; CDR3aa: CSVRGVASGDHPYTDTQYF; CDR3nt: TGCAGCGTACGGGGCGTGGCTAGCGGAGATCATCCTTACACAGATACGCAGTATTTT
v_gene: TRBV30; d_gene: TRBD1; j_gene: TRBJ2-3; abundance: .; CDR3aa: CAWSSGTGTDTQYF; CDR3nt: TGTGCCTGGAGTTCCGGGACAGGCACAGATACGCAGTATTTT
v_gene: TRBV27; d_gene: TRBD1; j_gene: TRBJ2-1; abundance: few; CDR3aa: CASSPRQGVSYNEQFF; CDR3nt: TGTGCCAGTAGTCCCAGACAGGGTGTCTCCTACAATGAGCAGTTCTTC
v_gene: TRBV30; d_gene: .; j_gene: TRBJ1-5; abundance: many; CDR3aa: CAWSPGGGRAQHF; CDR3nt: TGTGCCTGGAGTCCGGGAGGGGGAAGGGCCCAGCATTTT
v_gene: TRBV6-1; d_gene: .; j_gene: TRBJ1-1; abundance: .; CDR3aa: CVSSDTGNTEAFF; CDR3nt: TGTGTCAGCAGTGATACAGGAAACACTGAAGCTTTCTTT
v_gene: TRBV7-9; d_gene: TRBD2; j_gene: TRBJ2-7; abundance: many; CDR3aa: CASSSGLAGASSYEQYF; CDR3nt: TGTGCCAGCAGCTCGGGACTAGCGGGAGCCAGCTCCTACGAGCAGTACTTC
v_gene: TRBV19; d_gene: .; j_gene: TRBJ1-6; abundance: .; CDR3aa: CASTRAAGSSYNSPLHF; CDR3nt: TGTGCCAGCACTCGCGCGGCGGGCAGCTCCTATAATTCACCCCTCCACTTT
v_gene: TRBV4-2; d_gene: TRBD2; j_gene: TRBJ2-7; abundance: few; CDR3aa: CASSQSLAGDYEQYF; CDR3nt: TGTGCCAGCAGCCAAAGCCTAGCGGGAGACTACGAGCAGTACTTC
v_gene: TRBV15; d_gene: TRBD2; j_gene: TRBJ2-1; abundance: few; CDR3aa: CATSRDRSGSNNNEQFF; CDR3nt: TGTGCCACCAGCAGAGATAGGAGCGGGAGTAATAATAATGAGCAGTTCTTC
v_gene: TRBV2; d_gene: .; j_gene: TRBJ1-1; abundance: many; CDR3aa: CASSVGYDTEAFF; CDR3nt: TGTGCCAGCAGTGTAGGATATGACACTGAAGCTTTCTTT
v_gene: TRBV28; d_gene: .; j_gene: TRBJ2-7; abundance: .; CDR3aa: CASSLFGVYPLEQYF; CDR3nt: TGTGCCAGCAGTTTATTCGGGGTCTACCCCCTCGAGCAGTACTTC
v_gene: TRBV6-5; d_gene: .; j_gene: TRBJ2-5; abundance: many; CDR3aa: CASSYVAEQETQYF; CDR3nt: TGTGCCAGCAGTTACGTGGCAGAACAAGAGACCCAGTACTTC
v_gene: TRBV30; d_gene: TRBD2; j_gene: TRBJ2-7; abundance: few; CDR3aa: CAWSVWSGTTSYEQYF; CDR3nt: TGTGCCTGGAGTGTATGGAGCGGGACTACATCCTACGAGCAGTACTTC
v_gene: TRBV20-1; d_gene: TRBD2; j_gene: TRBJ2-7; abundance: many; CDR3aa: CSATPGGGSYEQYF; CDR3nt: TGCAGTGCTACCCCGGGAGGGGGCTCCTACGAGCAGTACTTC